This TCR beta chain was recorded in a study of shared clonotypes between healthy human individuals. About the study: The study enrolled a couple of women and three men aged 18 to 49.

This clone was recorded once. Donors were healthy HIV-negative adults without recently reported acute infections or vaccinations. This CDR3 contains 15 residues. Germline CDR1 is GTSNPN and CDR2 is SVGIG (reference sequence). The V gene lost 0 bases and the J gene lost 4 bases, with 14 bases spanning the gap. Repertoires were generated with immunoSEQ multiplex PCR, while TCRdb's copy carries only in-frame clones and drops some. The sample yields some 1 million clones, about 70% seen once. Sequenced material: memory CD4+ T cells sorted from blood. Subset defined: CD45RA-negative fraction. The sequence was collected from a man between 18 and 29 years old in good health. V is TRBV30 and J is TRBJ2-3; D perhaps matches TRBD1 (6 bases). The CDR3 protein is CAWSVEQGKADTQYF. The CDR3 region has the DNA TGTGCCTGGAGTGTAGAGCAGGGGAAAGCAGATACGCAGTATTTT.